These T cell receptor beta chains were read from a single sample in a study of T cell responses to AZD1222 COVID-19 vaccine. The assay was immunoSEQ multiplex PCR, and TCRdb's table has in-frame clones only and misses some. This table has more than 60,000 clones, around 86% appearing once. The input for sequencing was peripheral blood, taken 28 days after the second AZD1222 dose. The receptor source for this set is an adult who received the AZD1222 COVID-19 vaccine. Each CDR3 is given with its conserved first and last residue. Each record gives: V gene, CDR3 length, J gene, clone size, D gene, CDR3 protein, CDR3 DNA. The D gene is left open where the match is weak. Some rows have no size entry. The others give once, few or many, or a class for an expanded clone.

>TRBV3-1/TRBV3-2|15|TRBJ2-5|-|TRBD2
CASTGTLAVRETQYF
TGTGCCAGCACCGGGACTCTAGCGGTCCGGGAGACCCAGTACTTC
>TRBV7-2|17|TRBJ2-1|-|-
CASSLLGPTSSYNEQFF
TGTGCCAGCAGCTTACTTGGGCCTACGAGCTCCTACAATGAGCAGTTCTTC
>TRBV30|12|TRBJ1-6|-|TRBD1
CASGTGASPLHF
TGTGCATCCGGGACAGGGGCTTCACCCCTCCACTTT
>TRBV7-2|15|TRBJ1-6|-|-
CASSLVLAGRSPLHF
TGTGCCAGCAGCTTAGTACTTGCGGGCCGCTCACCCCTCCACTTT
>TRBV19|16|TRBJ2-7|once|-
CASSMSSRATPYEQYF
TGTGCCAGTAGTATGAGTTCTCGAGCGACCCCCTACGAGCAGTACTTC
>TRBV5-6|16|TRBJ1-4|-|TRBD1
CASSLIATGGSEKLFF
TGTGCCAGCAGCTTGATCGCAACAGGGGGGTCTGAAAAACTGTTTTTT
>TRBV5-1|16|TRBJ1-3|-|-
CASSLAGTGYGNTIYF
TGCGCCAGCAGCTTGGCCGGAACAGGGTACGGAAACACCATATATTTT
>TRBV3-1/TRBV3-2|15|TRBJ2-3|-|TRBD2
CASSPTGTSGGPLHF
TGTGCCAGCAGCCCCACGGGGACTAGCGGGGGCCCCCTCCATTTT
>TRBV4-2|15|TRBJ1-4|-|-
CASSPVSRGNEKLFF
TGTGCCAGCAGCCCGGTCTCCCGAGGGAATGAAAAACTGTTTTTT
>TRBV18|14|TRBJ1-6|-|TRBD1
CASSRGTEDSPLHF
TGTGCCAGCTCACGTGGGACAGAGGATTCACCCCTCCACTTT
>TRBV19|14|TRBJ2-2|many|-
CASSGRGWTGELFF
TGTGCCAGTAGTGGAAGGGGTTGGACCGGGGAGCTGTTTTTT
>TRBV7-2|15|TRBJ1-2|-|-
CASSLDGQGVRGYTF
TGTGCCAGCAGCTTAGACGGGCAGGGAGTGCGCGGCTACACCTTC
>TRBV1|15|TRBJ2-7|-|-
CTSSFTQGISYEQYF
TGCACCAGCAGCTTCACACAGGGGATTTCCTACGAGCAGTACTTC
>TRBV6-5|13|TRBJ1-2|-|-
CASPRDGFYGYTF
TGTGCCAGCCCCCGGGACGGATTCTATGGCTACACCTTC
>TRBV29-1|12|TRBJ2-4|-|-
CSVLEAVGIQYF
TGCAGCGTTCTGGAGGCAGTAGGCATTCAGTACTTC
>TRBV7-2|15|TRBJ2-7|-|-
CASSTWDSAAYEQYF
TGTGCCAGCAGCACGTGGGACTCCGCAGCCTACGAGCAGTACTTC
>TRBV2|15|TRBJ2-7|-|TRBD1
CASSRDRGTGYEQYF
TGTGCCAGCAGCCGGGACAGGGGTACGGGATACGAGCAGTACTTC
>TRBV25-1|14|TRBJ2-5|-|-
CASSEYYRGGTQYF
TGTGCCAGCAGTGAATATTACAGGGGGGGGACCCAGTACTTC